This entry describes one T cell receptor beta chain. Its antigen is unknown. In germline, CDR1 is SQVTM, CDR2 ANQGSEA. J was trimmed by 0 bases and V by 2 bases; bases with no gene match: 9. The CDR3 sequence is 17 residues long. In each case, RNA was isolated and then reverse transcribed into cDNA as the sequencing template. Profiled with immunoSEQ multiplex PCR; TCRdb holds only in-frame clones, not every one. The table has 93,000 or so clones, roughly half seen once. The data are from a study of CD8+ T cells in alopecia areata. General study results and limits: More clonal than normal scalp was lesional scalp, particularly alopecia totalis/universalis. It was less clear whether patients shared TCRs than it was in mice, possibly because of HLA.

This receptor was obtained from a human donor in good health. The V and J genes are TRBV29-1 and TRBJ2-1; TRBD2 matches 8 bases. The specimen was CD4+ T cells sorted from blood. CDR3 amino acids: CSVEWGGGHSSYNEQFF. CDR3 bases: TGCAGCGTTGAATGGGGCGGGGGGCACAGCTCCTACAATGAGCAGTTCTTC.